A selection of T cell receptor beta chains follows, all from one sample in a study of regulatory T cells in long-lasting Graves disease. A single record per CDR3 protein comes from TCRdb applying MiXCR to the multiplex PCR reads. The table has 700,000 or so distinct CDR3 sequences, about 32% seen once. Sequencing used peripheral blood mononuclear cells (PBMCs), obtained when the disease was refractory, from a patient treated with antithyroid drugs. All receptors come from a female donor with Graves disease. The CDR3 runs from the conserved cysteine through the conserved F or W. A D gene is named only where the DNA matches it firmly. Rows give clone size only sometimes, using once, few, many, or a class for an expanded clone.

TRBV6-1	NA	many	TRBJ1-1	TGTGCCAGCTCCCCGAACCGACAGTACACTGAAGCTTTCTTT	CASSPNRQYTEAFF
TRBV27	NA	NA	TRBJ2-5	TGTGCCAGCAGCACCCTCGAAGGTGTCAGTTTGGGGGAGACCCAGTACTTC	CASSTLEGVSLGETQYF
TRBV7-3	TRBD2	few	TRBJ2-5	TGTGCCAGCAGCTTAAGTCTAGCGGGAGTAGAGACCCAGTACTTC	CASSLSLAGVETQYF
TRBV12-5	NA	NA	TRBJ2-3	TGTGCTAGTGGTTTGGGAGCAGTTAATCAGCCCCAGTATTTT	CASGLGAVNQPQYF
TRBV27	NA	NA	TRBJ1-3	TGTGCCAGCAGTTTATCTCCCACGGGAAACACCATATATTTT	CASSLSPTGNTIYF
TRBV29-1	NA	NA	TRBJ2-1	TGCAGCGTTGATTTCAGGGTTGGTGAGCAGTTCTTC	CSVDFRVGEQFF
TRBV6-2/TRBV6-3	TRBD1	few	TRBJ2-4	TGTGCCAGCAGTTACAGGGGGCGAGGTTTAGCCAAAAACATTCAGTACTTC	CASSYRGRGLAKNIQYF
TRBV25-1	NA	NA	TRBJ1-2	TGTGCCAGCAGTGCCTGGGGGGATCGTGGCTACACCTTC	CASSAWGDRGYTF
TRBV12-3/TRBV12-4	TRBD1	many	TRBJ1-1	TGTGCCAGCAGTTTAGAGGGACAGGGTTCGATTAGCTTAGCTTTCTTT	CASSLEGQGSISLAFF
TRBV6-2/TRBV6-3	TRBD1	NA	TRBJ2-7	TGTGCCAGCAGCCGGACAGGAGACTCCTACGAGCAGTACTTC	CASSRTGDSYEQYF
TRBV6-1	NA	few	TRBJ2-7	TGTGCCAGCACTAAGCCGGGACCCCCCTACGAGCAGTACTTC	CASTKPGPPYEQYF
TRBV7-9	TRBD2	many	TRBJ2-7	TGTGCCAGCAGCTTATGGGCGGGAGGGCCGCGCCACGAGCAGTACTTC	CASSLWAGGPRHEQYF
TRBV20-1	NA	NA	TRBJ1-1	TGCAATGCACCCGACGGGCCCCTGGGAGCCTTCTTT	CNAPDGPLGAFF
TRBV12-3/TRBV12-4	TRBD1	many	TRBJ2-7	TGTGCCAGCAGTTTAGCGCAGGGGGCCGAGCAGTACTTC	CASSLAQGAEQYF
TRBV27	TRBD1	few	TRBJ2-5	TGTGCCAGCAGGCCACTCCGACAGGGTTGGGAGACCCAGTACTTC	CASRPLRQGWETQYF
TRBV20-1	NA	few	TRBJ1-2	TGCAGTGCTAGAGATAAGAGTCAGGTCTATGGCTACACCTTC	CSARDKSQVYGYTF
TRBV12-3/TRBV12-4	TRBD2	many	TRBJ2-5	TGTGCCAGCAGTACCCGGGGTAGCGGGAGGCGGGAGACCCAGTACTTC	CASSTRGSGRRETQYF
TRBV7-3	TRBD2	NA	TRBJ2-3	TGTGCCAGCAGCAAGGGACTAGGCGGAGATACGCAGTATTTT	CASSKGLGGDTQYF
TRBV2	TRBD1	few	TRBJ1-1	TGTGCCAGCAGGGCGACAGGGTATAGCACTGAAGCTTTCTTT	CASRATGYSTEAFF
TRBV25-1	NA	few	TRBJ2-7	TGTGCCAGCAGTAATAGAATCTGGTACTTC	CASSNRIWYF
TRBV7-2	TRBD1	few	TRBJ1-1	TGTGCCAGCAGCATAACTCAGGGGGCCTTTGAAGCTTTCTTT	CASSITQGAFEAFF
TRBV6-1	NA	NA	TRBJ1-5	TGTGCCAGCAGGCGAGATCAGCCCCAGCATTTT	CASRRDQPQHF
TRBV19	NA	few	TRBJ2-4	TGTGCCAGTACCATGGGGGTGCAAAACATTCAGTACTTC	CASTMGVQNIQYF
TRBV5-1	NA	NA	TRBJ2-7	TGCGCCAGCAGCTTGTGGTCTAGCGAGACGTACAAGCAGTACTTC	CASSLWSSETYKQYF
TRBV7-9	NA	few	TRBJ1-4	TGTGCCAGCAGCCCGACAGAGAGGAATGAAAAACTGTTTTTT	CASSPTERNEKLFF
TRBV2	NA	many	TRBJ1-2	TGTGCCAGCAGTGTATTGGGCACAAGTCCCTATGGCTACACCTTC	CASSVLGTSPYGYTF
TRBV2	TRBD1	many	TRBJ1-5	TGTGCCAGCTCCCCAATCCGGGACAGGGGGCGTAATCAGCCCCAGCATTTT	CASSPIRDRGRNQPQHF
TRBV28	TRBD1	many	TRBJ1-1	TGTGCCAGCAGTACGGCTGGGACAGGTGTTGAAGCTTTCTTT	CASSTAGTGVEAFF
TRBV6-1	NA	NA	TRBJ2-7	TGTGCCAGCAGTGCCGGTAAGATCGGGAGTACCTACCACGAGCAGTACTTC	CASSAGKIGSTYHEQYF
TRBV12-3/TRBV12-4	NA	few	TRBJ1-4	TGTGCCAGCAGTTTGCAGCGCGGAAAACTGTTTTTT	CASSLQRGKLFF
TRBV20-1	TRBD2	NA	TRBJ2-2	TGCAGTGCTAGAGGAGCGGGAGGCCCCTCGGGCACCGGGGAGCTGTTTTTT	CSARGAGGPSGTGELFF
TRBV20-1	TRBD1	NA	TRBJ1-2	TGCAGTGCTCCCGCCGGGGACAGCATACTCTATGGCTACACCTTC	CSAPAGDSILYGYTF
TRBV10-2	TRBD2	NA	TRBJ2-7	TGCGCCAGCTCTTCGTTACTAGCGGGAAACGAGCAGTACTTC	CASSSLLAGNEQYF
TRBV7-2	TRBD1	few	TRBJ1-6	TGTGCCAGCAGCCCAGGGGGATCCACCCTCCACTTT	CASSPGGSTLHF
TRBV3-1	NA	NA	TRBJ1-3	TGTGCCAGCAGCTACGCAGGGGAGGGTGCTCATTTT	CASSYAGEGAHF
TRBV11-2	NA	many	TRBJ2-1	TGTGCCAGCAGCCCCGACGTGGGAGCGGCAGACCACTACAATGAGCAGTTCTTC	CASSPDVGAADHYNEQFF
TRBV11-2	NA	many	TRBJ2-7	TGTGCCAGCAGCTTAGATCTGGCGACCTACGAGCAGTACTTC	CASSLDLATYEQYF
TRBV29-1	NA	few	TRBJ2-4	TGCAGCGTTGCCGGTGGGCATCTAAAAAACATTCAGTACTTC	CSVAGGHLKNIQYF
TRBV29-1	TRBD1	few	TRBJ1-6	TGCAGCGTTCGCACAGGGGGGAGGGATAATTCACCCCTCCACTTT	CSVRTGGRDNSPLHF
TRBV28	NA	many	TRBJ1-2	TGTGCCAGCAGTTCCCGGGTTCGGGGGAACTATGGCTACACCTTC	CASSSRVRGNYGYTF
TRBV6-1	NA	few	TRBJ1-2	TGTGCCAGCAGACTCGGGACGGGGAACTATGGCTACACCTTC	CASRLGTGNYGYTF
TRBV4-1	NA	NA	TRBJ1-2	TGCGCCAGCAGCCAAGAAGTTACTAGGACCCCGGGTTACACCTTC	CASSQEVTRTPGYTF
TRBV28	TRBD1	many	TRBJ1-1	TGTGCCAGCAGGCCAACCGGACAGGGGGCGGGTACTGAAGCTTTCTTT	CASRPTGQGAGTEAFF
TRBV30	NA	once	TRBJ2-1	TGTGCCTGGAGTGTACCCGCTGGTAGCGGCCTCTCCTACAATGAGCAGTTCTTC	CAWSVPAGSGLSYNEQFF
TRBV5-5	NA	few	TRBJ2-7	TGTGCCAGCAGTCCGACCAAGGGACTTGGGTCCTACGAGCAGTACTTC	CASSPTKGLGSYEQYF
TRBV2	NA	many	TRBJ2-4	TGTGCCAGCAGTGAATCAAACATTCAGTACTTC	CASSESNIQYF
TRBV6-2/TRBV6-3	NA	few	TRBJ2-7	TGTGCCAGCAGGTCCGCGGGTAGGCAATACGAGCAGTACTTC	CASRSAGRQYEQYF
TRBV28	TRBD1	many	TRBJ2-7	TGTGCCAGCAGTTCCTACACGACCGGGACAGGGGTTTACGAGCAGTACTTC	CASSSYTTGTGVYEQYF
TRBV11-2	NA	many	TRBJ1-2	TGTGCCAGCAGCCAACCATATAGACAGGACCTCTATGGCTACACCTTC	CASSQPYRQDLYGYTF
TRBV11-1	NA	NA	TRBJ2-5	TGTGCCAGCCAAACCACAGCGGAAGAGACCCAGTACTTC	CASQTTAEETQYF
TRBV7-2	NA	NA	TRBJ1-5	TGTGCCAGCACCCCTAACGGCGGACAGCCCCAGCATTTT	CASTPNGGQPQHF
TRBV7-3	NA	few	TRBJ1-1	TGTGCCAGCAGCTTTGTAGGCATGAACACTGAAGCTTTCTTT	CASSFVGMNTEAFF
TRBV7-2	NA	NA	TRBJ1-5	TGTGCCAGCAGCTTAGAGGCAGGGCAGGATCAGCCCCAGCATTTT	CASSLEAGQDQPQHF
TRBV28	TRBD1	NA	TRBJ1-3	TGTGCCAGCAGTTTAGGGGACAGACCCTCTGGAAACACCATATATTTT	CASSLGDRPSGNTIYF
TRBV6-2/TRBV6-3	NA	NA	TRBJ1-1	TGTGCCAGCAGATTGTCACAGGGACCGAACACTGAAGCTTTCTTT	CASRLSQGPNTEAFF